The 23 T cell receptor beta chains below come from one sample, sequenced in a study of blood T cell repertoires in COVID-19. Assay used: immunoSEQ multiplex PCR; TCRdb lists only in-frame clones, some missing. The table shows 200,000 to 250,000 clones, with around 90% occurring only once. Material for sequencing was PBMCs or T cells enriched from blood (not recorded which). The source of these receptors is a man aged 50 to 59 who had been exposed to COVID-19.

The chain couples TRBV7-2 to TRBJ1-5; 7 bases align to TRBD1. This CDR3 spans 16 amino acids. V lost 5 bases, J lost 4 bases, and 11 bases stayed unmatched. Germline V gene lookup returns CDR1 SGHTA and CDR2 FQGNSA. The CDR3 loop reads CASSKRRTGSNQPQHF. The CDR3 DNA reads as TGTGCCAGCAGCAAGCGGAGGACAGGATCTAATCAGCCCCAGCATTTT. The full variable domain, its missing parts supplied by reference TRBV7-2 and TRBJ1-5, is GAGVSQSPSNKVTEKGKDVELRCDPISGHTALYWYRQSLGQGLEFLIYFQGNSAPDKSGLPSDRFSAERTGGSVSTLTIQRTQQEDSAVYLCASSKRRTGSNQPQHFGDGTRLSIL.

V is TRBV19 and J is TRBJ2-1; 9 nucleotides match TRBD1. CDR3 length: 15 residues. CDR1 LNHDA and CDR2 SQIVND come from the germline V gene (reference sequence). The V segment lost 5 bases and the J segment 5 bases; nucleotides outside the gene matches: 7. The CDR3 region is CASSPGQGRDNEQFF. The DNA of the CDR3 is TGTGCCAGTAGTCCCGGACAGGGGAGGGACAATGAGCAGTTCTTC.

This clone was observed a single time. The V and J genes are TRBV4-2 and TRBJ2-7, with TRBD1 matching over 9 bases. Per germline, CDR1 LGHNA and CDR2 YNFKEQ. Losses at the gene ends were 0 bases for V and 1 base for J; bases not matched to a gene: 10. The CDR3 covers 18 residues. CDR3 coding DNA: TGTGCCAGCAGCCAAGAAACAGGGGGCTTAAGTTGGTCCTACGAGCAGTACTTC. This codes for CASSQETGGLSWSYEQYF.

Only one count was recorded for this clone. The rearrangement links TRBV19 to TRBJ1-5; TRBD1 matches at 7 bases. J was trimmed by 1 base and V by 9 bases; bases with no gene match: 21. Germline CDR1 is LNHDA and CDR2 is SQIVND (reference sequence). The CDR3 is 19 residues long. CDR3 DNA: TGTGCCAGGAGAAACCGGGACAGTCAGGCTGGCGGGAGCAATCAGCCCCAGCATTTT. It yields the protein CARRNRDSQAGGSNQPQHF. Drawing the rest from reference TRBV19 and TRBJ1-5, the complete variable domain is DGGITQSPKYLFRKEGQNVTLSCEQNLNHDAMYWYRQDPGQGLRLIYYSQIVNDFQKGDIAEGYSVSREKKESFPLTVTSAQKNPTAFYLCARRNRDSQAGGSNQPQHFGDGTRLSIL.

With respect to this clone: The sample holds other DNA sequences that translate to the same CDR3. The rearrangement links TRBV9 to TRBJ2-3; TRBD2 matches at 7 bases. CDR3 size: 16 residues. The J segment lost 0 bases and the V segment lost 0 bases, leaving 4 bases of the junction unmatched. The germline V gene has CDR1 SGDLS and CDR2 YYNGEE. CDR3 region: CASSVAGGTSTDTQYF. The CDR3 DNA reads as TGTGCCAGCAGCGTAGCGGGAGGTACTAGCACAGATACGCAGTATTTT.

The V and J genes are TRBV28 and TRBJ1-2; 8 nucleotides agree with TRBD1. This CDR3 contains 14 residues. V shed 5 bases and J 5 bases; nucleotides not matched to a gene: 7. Germline V gene data show CDR1 as MDHEN and CDR2 as SYDVKM. This CDR3 reads CASSPRTGLYGYTF. CDR3 sequence (DNA): TGTGCCAGCAGTCCCAGGACAGGGTTATATGGCTACACCTTC.

The chain is built from TRBV7-8 and TRBJ1-2; maybe TRBD1 (5 bases). V lost 5 bases and J lost 4, with 14 bases in between. The CDR3 loop spans 14 amino acids. The germline CDR1 and CDR2 sequences are SGHVS and FQNEAQ. The CDR3: CASSGQEEGYGYTF. The CDR3 region has the DNA TGTGCCAGCAGCGGACAAGAGGAGGGCTATGGCTACACCTTC.

V and J are TRBV6-1 and TRBJ1-2; maybe TRBD1 (6 bases). Germline V gene lookup returns CDR1 MNHNS and CDR2 SASEGT. The CDR3 runs 16 residues. The V end lost 0 bases, the J end lost 5 bases, and 16 bases lay between the germline ends. In DNA form, the CDR3 reads TGTGCCAGCAGTGAAGCGTATAGTTGGCAGGGGTATGGCTACACCTTC. This codes for CASSEAYSWQGYGYTF.

The V gene is TRBV30, the J gene TRBJ1-5; 8 bases are a match to TRBD1. Looked up from germline, CDR1 is GTSNPN and CDR2 is SVGIG (reference sequence). The CDR3 is made up of 14 amino acids. V trimming: 5 bases; J trimming: 0 bases; junction bases outside the gene matches: 3. CDR3 loop: CAWGQGLSNQPQHF. The CDR3 region has the DNA TGTGCCTGGGGACAGGGACTTAGCAATCAGCCCCAGCATTTT. The complete variable domain, with remaining parts taken from reference TRBV30 and TRBJ1-5, reads SQTIHQWPATLVQPVGSPLSLECTVEGTSNPNLYWYRQAAGRGLQLLFYSVGIGQISSEVPQNLSASRPQDRQFILSSKKLLLSDSGFYLCAWGQGLSNQPQHFGDGTRLSIL.

The CDR3 bases are TGCGCCAGCAGCCAAGGACAGGATGAGCAGTTCTTC. Its translation is CASSQGQDEQFF. The J gene is TRBJ2-1, the V gene TRBV5-1; the match to TRBD1 covers 7 bases. The CDR3 is 12 residues long. V shed 4 bases, J shed 8 bases, and the junction held 3 bases outside the gene matches. Germline V CDR1 and CDR2: SGHRS, YFSETQ.

The rearrangement joins TRBV2 to TRBJ1-4, with unresolved D. The CDR3 has 12 amino acids. Between the trimmed V and J ends, which lost 6 bases and 8 bases, there was a span of 10 bases. Germline V gives CDR1 SNHLY, CDR2 FYNNEI. The CDR3 sequence is CASSSDTEKLFF. For the CDR3, the DNA is TGTGCCAGCAGCTCCGACACGGAAAAACTGTTTTTT. Full variable domain (outside the CDR3, taken from reference TRBV2 and TRBJ1-4): EPEVTQTPSHQVTQMGQEVILRCVPISNHLYFYWYRQILGQKVEFLVSFYNNEISEKSEIFDDQFSVERPDGSNFTLKIRSTKLEDSAMYFCASSSDTEKLFFGSGTQLSVL.

The chain is built from TRBV18 and TRBJ1-3; no clear D. V gave up 0 bases and J gave up 4 bases, with 7 bases separating them. CDR1 KGHSH and CDR2 LQKENI come from the germline V gene. CDR3 length: 14 residues. As DNA, the CDR3 is TGTGCCAGCTCACCACCCGGGGTCGGAAACACCATATATTTT. Protein product: CASSPPGVGNTIYF.

The chain employs TRBV5-1 and TRBJ2-2; 9 nucleotides agree with TRBD1. CDR3 length: 19 amino acids. Germline lookup yields CDR1 SGHRS and CDR2 YFSETQ. After removal of 0 bases from V and 5 bases from J, the junction contained 14 bases not matched to a gene. The DNA for the CDR3 is TGCGCCAGCAGCTTGGATCCACAGGGGGCAGCCTGGGCTACCGGGGAGCTGTTTTTT. Translating gives CASSLDPQGAAWATGELFF. Supplemented by reference TRBV5-1 and TRBJ2-2, the full variable domain reads KAGVTQTPRYLIKTRGQQVTLSCSPISGHRSVSWYQQTPGQGLQFLFEYFSETQRNKGNFPGRFSGRQFSNSRSEMNVSTLELGDSALYLCASSLDPQGAAWATGELFFGEGSRLTVL.

The V call is TRBV2, the J call TRBJ2-2, with TRBD1 as a possible D gene (5 bases). Per the germline V gene, CDR1 is SNHLY and CDR2 is FYNNEI. V was shortened by 1 base and J by 7 bases, with 10 bases between the two germline ends. The length of the CDR3 is 14 residues. The CDR3 sequence is CASSEGQGIGELFF. CDR3 nucleotide sequence: TGTGCCAGCAGTGAAGGGCAGGGAATCGGGGAGCTGTTTTTT.

This chain joins TRBV7-6 and TRBJ2-1; 10 bases line up with TRBD2. Germline assignment: CDR1 SGHVS and CDR2 FNYEAQ. The CDR3 runs 15 residues. V gave up 5 bases and J gave up 6 bases; unmatched junction bases: 7. CDR3 amino acids: CASSRTSGELNEQFF. The CDR3 DNA is TGTGCCAGCAGCCGTACTAGCGGGGAGCTCAATGAGCAGTTCTTC.

V and J are TRBV3-1 (or the pseudogene TRBV3-2) and TRBJ1-2, with 8 nucleotides matching TRBD1. The CDR3 spans 12 residues. The J segment lost 8 bases and the V segment lost 4 bases, leaving 3 bases of the junction unmatched. Germline V gene lookup returns CDR1 LGHDT and CDR2 YNNKEL (reference sequence). The CDR3 loop is CASSLRTGGYTF. In nucleotides, the CDR3 is TGTGCCAGCAGCCTCAGGACAGGGGGCTACACCTTC.

The chain carries TRBV2 and TRBJ1-2; D gene ambiguous. The CDR3 contains 14 residues. V was shortened by 2 bases and J by 4 bases, with 11 bases between the two germline ends. Germline V gives CDR1 SNHLY, CDR2 FYNNEI. CDR3 region: CASSESFFRYGYTF. The CDR3 DNA reads as TGTGCCAGCAGTGAATCGTTTTTTCGCTATGGCTACACCTTC.

The genes are TRBV28 and TRBJ1-2; D unresolved. Germline V gene lookup returns CDR1 MDHEN and CDR2 SYDVKM. The CDR3 is 14 amino acids. V dropped 2 bases and J dropped 4 bases, with 11 bases sitting between them. The CDR3 DNA reads as TGTGCCAGCAGTTTAGCAGTTCTCAGCTATGGCTACACCTTC. Protein sequence: CASSLAVLSYGYTF.

The gene calls are TRBV11-2 and TRBJ2-2, with D possibly matching TRBD2 (6 bases). The V end lost 3 bases, the J end lost 5 bases, and 16 bases lay between the germline ends. The CDR3 is 16 amino acids. Germline V CDR1 and CDR2: SGHAT, FQNNGV. CDR3 in amino acids: CASSLRDPSQTGELFF. The CDR3, as DNA: TGTGCCAGCAGCTTGCGGGACCCGAGTCAGACCGGGGAGCTGTTTTTT.

The chain combines TRBV3-1 (or the pseudogene TRBV3-2) with TRBJ2-7, with 8 bases aligning to TRBD1. There are 16 residues in the CDR3. V lost 4 bases, J lost 1 base, and 9 bases stayed unmatched. Per germline, CDR1 LGHDT and CDR2 YNNKEL (reference sequence). CDR3 protein: CASSPSSGTGSYEQYF. DNA of the CDR3: TGTGCCAGCAGCCCCTCTTCCGGGACAGGATCCTACGAGCAGTACTTC.

This sequence joins TRBV19 and TRBJ1-1; a weak D match, TRBD1 (6 bases). CDR3 length: 14 residues. Trimming cost V 3 bases and J 4 bases, with 12 bases left between them. CDR1 LNHDA and CDR2 SQIVND come from the germline V gene (reference sequence). DNA for the CDR3: TGTGCCAGTAGTATCCAGGGAGGGGGCACTGAAGCTTTCTTT. This codes for CASSIQGGGTEAFF.

The chain is built from TRBV2 and TRBJ1-6; 8 positions agree with TRBD1. With V trimmed by 5 bases and J by 6 bases, 9 bases remained unmatched. This CDR3 is built from 16 residues. The germline CDR1 and CDR2 sequences are SNHLY and FYNNEI. This CDR3 is CASSLQGGGGNSPLHF. CDR3 in DNA: TGTGCCAGCAGTCTACAGGGGGGCGGCGGTAATTCACCCCTCCACTTT.

The chain employs TRBV19 and TRBJ1-1, with D possibly matching TRBD1 (5 bases). Per the germline V gene, CDR1 is LNHDA and CDR2 is SQIVND (reference sequence). The CDR3 is 16 amino acids. V was clipped by 7 bases and J by 5 bases, with 23 bases between them. The CDR3 nucleotides read TGTGCCAGTACCCTCGGGGGGGATGCGCGAAGGACTGAAGCTTTCTTT. Protein product: CASTLGGDARRTEAFF.